Detailed here is one T cell receptor (beta chain). Seattle cases were enrolled at active infection and followed longitudinally. The CDR3 spans 20 residues. This specimen comes from a study of blood T cell repertoires in COVID-19. Study-level background: Sites in the United States, Italy and Spain provided acute and convalescent COVID-19 samples.

In the source study's methods: Estimated nucleated cell counts came from reference gene primer amplification. TCRdb keeps only in-frame clones here, not all; method: immunoSEQ multiplex PCR. Clone size and the V and J calls come from that table; the DNA yielded D and trimming. The sample holds about 180,000 clones; about 81% are singletons and the top ten take 10% to 15%. V gene TRBV1 combines with J gene TRBJ1-3; the table's D call TRBD1 went unverified against the DNA. TRBV1 is labeled a pseudogene. Sequenced input: peripheral blood. This TCR was sampled from an elderly woman with COVID-19, enrolled during active disease. CDR3 nucleotide sequence: TGCACCAGCAGCCAACAGCTTAGGTCAGGGTTCGATTGCTCTGGAAACACCATATATTTT. It specifies CTSSQQLRSGFDCSGNTIYF.